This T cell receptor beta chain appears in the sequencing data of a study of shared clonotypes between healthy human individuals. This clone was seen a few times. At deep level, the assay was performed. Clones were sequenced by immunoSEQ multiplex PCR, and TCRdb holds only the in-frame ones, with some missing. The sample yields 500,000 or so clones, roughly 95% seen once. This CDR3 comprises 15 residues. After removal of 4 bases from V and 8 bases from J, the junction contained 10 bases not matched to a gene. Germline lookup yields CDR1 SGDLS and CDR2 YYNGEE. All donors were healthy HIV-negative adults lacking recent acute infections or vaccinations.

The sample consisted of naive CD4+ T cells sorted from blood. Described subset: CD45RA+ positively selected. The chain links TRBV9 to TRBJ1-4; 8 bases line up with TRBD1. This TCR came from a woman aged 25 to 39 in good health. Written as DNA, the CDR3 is TGTGCCAGCAGCCCTTACAGGGGGTTAAGCGAAAAACTGTTTTTT. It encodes CASSPYRGLSEKLFF.